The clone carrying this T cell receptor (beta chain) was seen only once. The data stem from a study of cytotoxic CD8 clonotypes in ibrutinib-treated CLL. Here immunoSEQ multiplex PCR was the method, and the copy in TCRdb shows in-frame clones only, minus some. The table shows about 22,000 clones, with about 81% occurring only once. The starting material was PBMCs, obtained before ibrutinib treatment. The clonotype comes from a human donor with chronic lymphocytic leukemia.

The CDR3 loop reads CASSRPPGDPFYGYTF. The CDR3 DNA sequence: TGTGCCAGCAGCCGTCCCCCGGGGGATCCCTTCTATGGCTACACCTTC. The chain couples TRBV9 to TRBJ1-2; the D gene is possibly TRBD1 (5 bases). The germline V gene has CDR1 SGDLS and CDR2 YYNGEE. CDR3 size: 16 residues. Trimming pared 4 bases from V and 4 bases from J, leaving 20 bases between. The complete variable domain, with remaining parts taken from reference TRBV9 and TRBJ1-2, reads DSGVTQTPKHLITATGQRVTLRCSPRSGDLSVYWYQQSLDQGLQFLIQYYNGEERAKGNILERFSAQQFPDLHSELNLSSLELGDSALYFCASSRPPGDPFYGYTFGSGTRLTVV.